This T cell receptor beta chain was identified in a study of Tregs in tolerant kidney transplant recipients. Study observations and caveats: Some patients' samples used different primers over time, so nucleotide sequences weren't comparable. Validation in larger populations is needed because few patients were studied. Tregs expanded with activated donor B cells seemed most donor-specific.

The nonmyeloablative bone marrow transplants came from related graft donors, with transient mixed chimerism. This clone occurred a few times. What it recognizes is unknown. Measured with immunoSEQ multiplex PCR; TCRdb has only the in-frame clones, and not every one. The sample holds 20,000 to 25,000 clones, 65% to 85% seen once. Unmatched junction bases numbered 8, after V lost 4 bases and J lost 3 bases. Germline V gene lookup returns CDR1 PRHDT and CDR2 FYEKMQ (reference sequence). This CDR3 spans 16 amino acids. The specimen was CD8+ T cells from blood (PBMCs), collected 6 months after the transplant. This receptor was identified in a human patient who received a combined kidney and bone marrow transplant. T cells may partly derive from the graft donor. The gene calls are TRBV13 and TRBJ1-3; 8 bases line up with TRBD1. The CDR3 here is CASSYDRGEDGNTIYF. In DNA form, the CDR3 reads TGTGCCAGCAGCTATGACAGGGGAGAGGATGGAAACACCATATATTTT. Full variable domain (outside the CDR3, taken from reference TRBV13 and TRBJ1-3): AAGVIQSPRHLIKEKRETATLKCYPIPRHDTVYWYQQGPGQDPQFLISFYEKMQSDKGSIPDRFSAQQFSDYHSELNMSSLELGDSALYFCASSYDRGEDGNTIYFGEGSWLTVV.